This T cell receptor (beta chain) originates from a study of blood T cells in healthy people across ages. The wider study: The template switching approach captured approximately one barcoded beta molecule for every two T cells. Overall study results and limits: Naive CD4+ cells and diversity were both higher in long-lived donors than in aged donors.

Next came a second PCR, run for about 6 to 11 cycles, which used a sample-barcoded 5' primer along with a J-beta primer mix. In TCRdb, the 5' RACE reads were re-called with MiXCR into one record per CDR3 protein. The sample gives around 1,600,000 distinct CDR3 sequences, approximately 42% of which show up once; roughly 3.7% is in the top ten. On this clonotype: What it recognizes is unknown.

The V end lost 5 bases, the J end lost 4 bases, and 9 bases lay between the germline ends. The CDR3 sequence is 12 residues long. CDR1 and CDR2 (germline): SGHAT, FQNNGV. The sequencing sample was made of blood. The rearrangement uses TRBV11-2 and TRBJ2-7; no clear D. This TCR came from a woman aged 18-35 years in good health. In nucleotides, the CDR3 is TGTGCCAGCAGCCCCTCCCAATACGAGCAGTACTTC. This sequence encodes CASSPSQYEQYF.